Sequencing of this T cell receptor (beta chain) was carried out in a study of Ad26.COV2.S vaccination and SARS-CoV-2 variants. Background on the study: Dosing was one shot or two shots 56 days apart. Whole-study results and caveats: Possibly, TCR breadth and depth analyses underestimated total T cell responses. The study found higher spike-specific TCR breadth in vaccine than placebo recipients.

Treatment here: 15 to 20 received Ad26.COV2.S at low or high dose, single or two shots; several received placebo; per-sample allocation not given. Day 63 following the first vaccine or placebo injection was when the samples were taken. An Ad26 vector carrying the Wuhan-strain SARS-CoV-2 spike served as the vaccine. On this clone: The antigen is unknown.

Trimming left V 2 bases short and J 6 bases short, with 19 bases between. This CDR3 is 17 amino acids long. Germline V gene lookup returns CDR1 SNHLY and CDR2 FYNNEI. Some clones are missing from TCRdb's copy, which holds only in-frame ones; the method was immunoSEQ multiplex PCR. In the table there are hundreds of thousands of clones, around 86% of which are singletons. The source was peripheral blood, collected in a trial of Ad26.COV2.S vaccine versus placebo. The TCR comes from a person between 18 and 65 years old who received the Ad26.COV2.S COVID-19 vaccine or a placebo. The rearrangement links TRBV2 to TRBJ2-2, with D possibly TRBD2 on 5 matching bases. CDR3 DNA: TGTGCCAGCAGTGAACAAGGTTTGCGAGGGAGTCCCGGGGAGCTGTTTTTT. Encoded protein: CASSEQGLRGSPGELFF.